This entry describes one T cell receptor beta chain. The antigen remains unidentified. This entry belongs to a study of graft-versus-host responses after intestinal transplantation. Study context: Multivisceral, liver-intestinal, or isolated intestinal transplants were performed in recipients. Anti-thymocyte globulin served as induction for all recipients, who then took tacrolimus and steroids for 3 to 4 years.

Produced via immunoSEQ multiplex PCR; TCRdb's table is partial and in-frame only. This sample has about 50,000 clones, with 80% to 95% found just once. The CDR3 runs 13 residues. V was shortened by 4 bases and J by 5 bases, with 9 bases between the two germline ends. Germline-derived CDR1 and CDR2 are SQVTM and ANQGSEA. Broader study findings: Graft-donor T cell macrochimerism in patients accompanied high graft-versus-host to host-versus-graft clonal ratios in allografts. Early HvG declines after transplant were associated with peak circulating GvH clone levels.

The receptor's source is a human donor who was the organ donor for an intestinal transplant. This sample comprised unstimulated CD4+ T cells sorted from spleen or lymph node cells, obtained before transplant. V is TRBV29-1 and J is TRBJ1-6; perhaps TRBD1 as D (5 bases). CDR3 bases: TGCAGCGTTGGGGACGGTAATAATTCACCCCTCCACTTT. Translated: CSVGDGNNSPLHF.